These 20 T cell receptor beta chains came from one sample sequenced in a study of CD8 T cells in Susac syndrome. RNA amounts of about 0.5 to 1 ug underwent reverse transcription with random hexamers. TCRdb analysed the immunoSEQ multiplex PCR reads with MiXCR anew, one entry per CDR3 protein. This sample carries around 300,000 distinct CDR3 sequences, approximately 89% of them seen once, and the ten largest clones take more than 0.15%. The source material was CD8+ T cells from PBMCs. Every receptor here comes from a human donor with multiple sclerosis.

This sequence joins TRBV29-1 and TRBJ1-2; D unresolved. V dropped 4 bases and J dropped 6 bases, with 9 bases sitting between them. The germline V gene encodes CDR1 SQVTM and CDR2 ANQGSEA. This CDR3 comprises 11 residues. The CDR3 sequence is CSVVVADGYTF. CDR3 nucleotide sequence: TGCAGCGTTGTTGTCGCCGATGGCTACACCTTC.

The chain is built from TRBV30 and TRBJ2-7, with 8 bases matching TRBD1. The germline V gene encodes CDR1 GTSNPN and CDR2 SVGIG (reference sequence). The CDR3 consists of 13 residues. The junction had 7 bases not matched to a gene; V was cut back by 5 bases and J by 4 bases. The CDR3 sequence: CAWLGTGPYEQYF. CDR3 DNA sequence: TGTGCCTGGCTAGGGACAGGTCCTTACGAGCAGTACTTC.

V gene TRBV29-1 combines with J gene TRBJ2-1; D is perhaps TRBD2 (7 bases). Germline CDR1 SQVTM, CDR2 ANQGSEA. CDR3 length: 12 amino acids. V lost 7 bases to trimming and J lost 9 bases, with 16 bases between them. This CDR3 reads CSAKGGGVEQFF. Here the CDR3 DNA reads TGCAGCGCTAAGGGCGGGGGCGTTGAGCAGTTCTTC.

The V call is TRBV6-5, the J call TRBJ2-1, with D unresolved. The CDR3 is made up of 17 amino acids. V was clipped by 0 bases and J by 7 bases, with 19 bases between them. Germline V gives CDR1 MNHEY, CDR2 SVGAGI. In DNA form, the CDR3 reads TGTGCCAGCAGTTACTCTATACGCCTCAATGACCTTAATGAGCAGTTCTTC. It specifies CASSYSIRLNDLNEQFF.

The chain recombines TRBV25-1 with TRBJ2-7; maybe TRBD1 (6 bases). This CDR3 contains 14 residues. Germline loops: CDR1 MGHDK, CDR2 SYGVNS. Deletions cut 5 bases from V and 2 bases from J, with 13 bases between. CDR3 nucleotides: TGTGCCAGCAGTTGGGTTGAGGGGGCCTACGAGCAGTACTTC. Protein: CASSWVEGAYEQYF.

The J gene is TRBJ2-1, the V gene TRBV20-1; 10 bases fit TRBD2. The ends lost 1 base at V and 7 bases at J; junction bases unmatched: 13. The CDR3 has 17 residues. In germline, CDR1 is DFQATT, CDR2 SNEGSKA (reference sequence). CDR3 loop: CSARGLASGRILNEQFF. CDR3 in DNA: TGCAGTGCTAGAGGCCTTGCTAGCGGGAGAATCTTGAATGAGCAGTTCTTC.

The chain is built from TRBV7-9 and TRBJ1-5; D is unresolved. V was trimmed by 1 base and J by 6 bases, leaving 7 bases between them. The CDR3 has 13 amino acids. Per germline, CDR1 SEHNR and CDR2 FQNEAQ (reference sequence). CDR3 loop: CASSLVNGQPQHF. In DNA, the CDR3 is TGTGCCAGCAGCTTAGTGAACGGTCAGCCCCAGCATTTT.

The rearrangement joins TRBV6-2 or TRBV6-3 to TRBJ1-1; D is uncertain. Germline V gives CDR1 MNHEY, CDR2 SVGEGT. This CDR3 is 14 amino acids long. V gave up 7 bases and J gave up 0 bases, with 12 bases separating them. The DNA of the CDR3 is TGTGCCAGCACTACCTTCCTAATGAACACTGAAGCTTTCTTT. It yields the protein CASTTFLMNTEAFF.

The rearrangement joins TRBV27 to TRBJ1-6; D is unresolved. Trimming stripped 8 bases from V and 6 bases from J, with 5 bases between. The CDR3 loop spans 11 amino acids. Germline V gene lookup returns CDR1 MNHEY and CDR2 SMNVEV (reference sequence). DNA for the CDR3: TGTGCCAGCCTTAGTAATTCACCCCTCCACTTT. Translating gives CASLSNSPLHF.

The chain joins TRBV4-2 to TRBJ2-1, with 9 positions matching TRBD2. The germline CDR1 and CDR2 sequences are LGHNA and YNFKEQ. Trimming cost V 3 bases and J 2 bases; bases outside gene matches: 8. The CDR3 length is 17 residues. CDR3 sequence reads: CASSQLLAGTPYNEQFF. Written as DNA, the CDR3 is TGTGCCAGCAGCCAGCTTCTAGCGGGAACGCCCTACAATGAGCAGTTCTTC.

The rearrangement uses TRBV27 and TRBJ2-1; 13 nucleotides agree with TRBD2. The V and J ends lost 8 bases and 5 bases, in that order; junction bases with no gene match: 6. This CDR3 is built from 15 residues. In germline, CDR1 is MNHEY, CDR2 SMNVEV (reference sequence). CDR3 in DNA: TGTGCCAGCTCCCCAGGGACTAGCGGGAACAATGAGCAGTTCTTC. The encoded protein is CASSPGTSGNNEQFF.

The rearrangement joins TRBV12-3 or TRBV12-4 to TRBJ2-1; D is ambiguous. This CDR3 has 15 residues. V dropped 3 bases and J dropped 4 bases, with 13 bases sitting between them. As DNA, the CDR3 is TGTGCCAGCAGTTTGGCACGCAGGCCATACAATGAGCAGTTCTTC. Translated: CASSLARRPYNEQFF.

The chain couples TRBV9 to TRBJ2-3, with 11 bases lining up with TRBD1. CDR1 and CDR2 (germline): SGDLS, YYNGEE. The CDR3 is made up of 15 amino acids. Germline trimming cut 4 bases from V and 3 bases from J; bases unmatched to any gene: 4. CDR3 sequence: CASSSGQGATDTQYF. The CDR3 region has the DNA TGTGCCAGCAGCTCCGGACAGGGGGCTACAGATACGCAGTATTTT.

The rearrangement uses TRBV4-1 and TRBJ1-1; no definite D call. V lost 3 bases, J lost 5 bases, and 13 bases lay in between. The CDR3 is 14 amino acids. Per germline, CDR1 MGHRA and CDR2 YSYEKL. This CDR3 reads CASSHNEGRTEAFF. As DNA, the CDR3 is TGCGCCAGCAGCCACAATGAGGGTCGTACTGAAGCTTTCTTT.

The gene calls are TRBV5-6 and TRBJ1-2; D is unclear. This CDR3 has 14 residues. CDR1 and CDR2 from the germline V gene are SGHDT and YYEEEE. Trimming cost V 2 bases and J 4 bases, with 12 bases left between them. This chain's CDR3 is CASSFADRIYGYTF. CDR3 coding DNA: TGTGCCAGCAGCTTCGCGGACCGGATCTATGGCTACACCTTC.

The CDR3 region is CASSLESRADTQYF. The DNA of the CDR3 is TGTGCCAGCAGTTTGGAATCGCGGGCAGATACGCAGTATTTT. The rearrangement joins TRBV12-3 or TRBV12-4 to TRBJ2-3; perhaps TRBD2 as D (5 bases). V was shortened by 3 bases and J by 4 bases, with 11 bases between the two germline ends. This CDR3 has 14 amino acids.

The chain carries TRBV20-1 and TRBJ2-3; 9 nucleotides line up with TRBD2. Germline V gene data show CDR1 as DFQATT and CDR2 as SNEGSKA (reference sequence). There are 15 residues in the CDR3. J was trimmed by 6 bases and V by 4 bases; bases with no gene match: 11. CDR3 residues: CSAKQGGRATDTQYF. The DNA for the CDR3 is TGCAGTGCTAAGCAAGGCGGGAGGGCCACGGATACGCAGTATTTT.

This rearrangement joins TRBV11-2 to TRBJ2-1, with D tentatively TRBD2 (5 bases). CDR3 length: 15 residues. Per germline, CDR1 SGHAT and CDR2 FQNNGV. Trimming left V 1 base short and J 3 bases short, with 10 bases between. CDR3 in DNA: TGTGCCAGCAGCTTAGTGGTGGGGAGCTACAATGAGCAGTTCTTC. This gives the protein CASSLVVGSYNEQFF. Full variable domain (outside the CDR3, taken from reference TRBV11-2 and TRBJ2-1): EAGVAQSPRYKIIEKRQSVAFWCNPISGHATLYWYQQILGQGPKLLIQFQNNGVVDDSQLPKDRFSAERLKGVDSTLKIQPAKLEDSAVYLCASSLVVGSYNEQFFGPGTRLTVL.

This chain joins TRBV30 and TRBJ1-1; D uncertain. Germline CDR1 and CDR2: GTSNPN and SVGIG (reference sequence). V shed 0 bases and J shed 6 bases, with 14 bases lying between them. The CDR3 contains 14 residues. CDR3 in amino acids: CAWSVLGGIAEAFF. The DNA for the CDR3 is TGTGCCTGGAGTGTACTTGGTGGTATCGCTGAAGCTTTCTTT.

The J gene is TRBJ1-6, the V gene TRBV19; the D is unclear. The CDR3 is made up of 16 amino acids. Trimming left V 0 bases short and J 4 bases short, with 10 bases between. CDR1 LNHDA and CDR2 SQIVND come from the germline V gene (reference sequence). The CDR3 sequence: CASSIDPRDYNSPLHF. CDR3 DNA sequence: TGTGCCAGTAGTATAGATCCGCGTGATTATAATTCACCCCTCCACTTT.